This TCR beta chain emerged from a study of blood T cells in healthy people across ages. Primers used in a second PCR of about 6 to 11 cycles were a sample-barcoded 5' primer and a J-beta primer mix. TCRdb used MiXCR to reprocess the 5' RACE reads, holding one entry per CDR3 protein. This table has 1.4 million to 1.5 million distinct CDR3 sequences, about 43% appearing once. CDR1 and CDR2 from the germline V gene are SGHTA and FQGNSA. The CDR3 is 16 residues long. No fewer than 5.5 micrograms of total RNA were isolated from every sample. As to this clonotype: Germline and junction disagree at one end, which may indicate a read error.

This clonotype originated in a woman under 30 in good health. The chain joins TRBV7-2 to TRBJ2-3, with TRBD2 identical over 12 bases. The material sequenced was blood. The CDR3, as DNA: TGTGCCAGCAGCTTGACTAGCGGGAGTGGCACAGATACGCGGTATTTT. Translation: CASSLTSGSGTDTRYF.